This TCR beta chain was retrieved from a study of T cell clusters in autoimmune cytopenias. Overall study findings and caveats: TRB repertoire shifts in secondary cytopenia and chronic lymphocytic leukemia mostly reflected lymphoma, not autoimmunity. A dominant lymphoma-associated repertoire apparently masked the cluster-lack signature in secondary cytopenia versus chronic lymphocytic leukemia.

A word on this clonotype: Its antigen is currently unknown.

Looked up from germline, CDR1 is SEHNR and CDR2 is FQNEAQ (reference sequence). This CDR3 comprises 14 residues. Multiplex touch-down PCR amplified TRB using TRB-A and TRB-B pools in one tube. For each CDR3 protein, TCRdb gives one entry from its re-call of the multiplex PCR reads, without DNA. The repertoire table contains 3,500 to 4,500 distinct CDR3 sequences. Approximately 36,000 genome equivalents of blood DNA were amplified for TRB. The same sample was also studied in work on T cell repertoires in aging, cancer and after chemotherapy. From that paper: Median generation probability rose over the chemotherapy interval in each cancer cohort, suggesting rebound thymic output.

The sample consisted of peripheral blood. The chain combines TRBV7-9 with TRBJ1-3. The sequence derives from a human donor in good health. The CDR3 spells CASSSSRSGNTIYF. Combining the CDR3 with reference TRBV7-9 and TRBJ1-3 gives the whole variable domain DTGVSQNPRHKITKRGQNVTFRCDPISEHNRLYWYRQTLGQGPEFLTYFQNEAQLEKSRLLSDRFSAERPKGSFSTLEIQRTEQGDSAMYLCASSSSRSGNTIYFGEGSWLTVV.